This T cell receptor (beta chain) was sequenced in a study of CD8 T cells in Susac syndrome. This clonotype was detected only a few times. With V trimmed by 5 bases and J by 2 bases, 5 bases remained unmatched. CDR1 is SEHNR and CDR2 is FQNEAQ in the germline V gene (reference sequence). CDR3 length: 14 amino acids. Random hexamers were used to reverse transcribe the RNA input (0.5 to 1 ug). Amplification of TCR beta CDR3 was carried out by immunoSEQ multiplex PCR, which covered 54 Vbeta and 13 Jbeta segments. MiXCR, applied by TCRdb to the immunoSEQ multiplex PCR reads, yields one record per CDR3 protein. Among hundreds of thousands of distinct CDR3 sequences, roughly 85% were seen once, and the ten largest hold 0.095% to 0.14%.

V and J are TRBV7-9 and TRBJ2-7; 8 bases are a match to TRBD2. Source material: CD8+ T cells from PBMCs. This receptor was obtained from a human donor with multiple sclerosis. CDR3 sequence reads: CASSPGGFTYEQYF. CDR3 nucleotides: TGTGCCAGCAGCCCGGGGGGGTTTACCTACGAGCAGTACTTC.